Listed below are T cell receptor beta chains from one sample, sequenced in a study of blood T cell repertoires in COVID-19. TCRdb's copy holds only in-frame clones and misses some; the assay was immunoSEQ multiplex PCR. The table lists about 150,000 clones, 75% to 85% of them singletons, with roughly 8% in the top ten. The sequencing sample was made of peripheral blood. Every receptor here comes from a human donor with acute or convalescent COVID-19. The donor label of this sample is uncertain. Both conserved end residues are part of each CDR3. D genes are given only for firm matches. Part of the rows lack a size; the others show once, few, many or a class for expanded clones.

d_call j_call v_call clone_size cdr3_aa cdr3_nt
TRBD1 TRBJ1-5 TRBV18 . CASSSDRGKNQPQHF TGTGCCAGCTCATCGGACAGGGGTAAAAATCAGCCCCAGCATTTT
. TRBJ1-2 TRBV19 . CASFTEEYYGYTF TGTGCCAGCTTTACTGAAGAGTACTATGGCTACACCTTC
. TRBJ1-4 TRBV19 . CASSIKYGGGDEEKLFF TGTGCCAGTAGTATAAAGTACGGAGGAGGGGACGAAGAAAAACTGTTTTTT
. TRBJ1-1 TRBV14 . CASSQDLGDTEAFF TGTGCCAGCAGCCAAGATCTGGGAGACACTGAAGCTTTCTTT
. TRBJ1-6 TRBV10-3 . CAISPSSSYNSPLHF TGTGCCATCAGCCCTTCGAGCTCCTATAATTCACCCCTCCACTTT
. TRBJ1-1 TRBV3-1/TRBV3-2 . CASSPEIRGEAFF TGTGCCAGCAGCCCGGAAATCAGGGGTGAAGCTTTCTTT
TRBD1 TRBJ1-6 TRBV6-1 . CASSEQGQMHNSPLHF TGTGCCAGCAGTGAGCAGGGACAGATGCATAATTCACCCCTCCACTTT
. TRBJ1-5 TRBV10-3 . CAISEGVRNQPQHF TGTGCCATCAGTGAAGGGGTGCGCAATCAGCCCCAGCATTTT
. TRBJ1-4 TRBV27 . CASSLRRAGEKLFF TGTGCCAGCAGTTTACGGAGGGCCGGCGAAAAACTGTTTTTT
. TRBJ1-1 TRBV24-1 . CATRSAEMNTEAFF TGTGCCACCAGGTCTGCGGAAATGAACACTGAAGCTTTCTTT
TRBD1 TRBJ1-4 TRBV5-5 . CASSLGGTGSEKLFF TGTGCCAGCAGCTTGGGAGGGACAGGGAGTGAAAAACTGTTTTTT
. TRBJ1-1 TRBV7-8 once CASSLGETEAFF TGTGCCAGCAGCCTCGGGGAGACTGAAGCTTTCTTT
. TRBJ2-6 TRBV19 . CASSLPSSGANVLTF TGTGCCAGTAGTCTCCCTAGCTCTGGGGCCAACGTCCTGACTTTC
TRBD1 TRBJ2-3 TRBV19 . CASNSRGRDTQYF TGTGCCAGTAATTCCAGGGGGAGAGATACGCAGTATTTT
. TRBJ2-3 TRBV5-1 . CASSLEVLRRTDTQYF TGCGCCAGCAGCTTGGAGGTCCTAAGGAGGACAGATACGCAGTATTTT
. TRBJ1-1 TRBV7-8 . CASSSKTQAAEAFF TGTGCCAGCAGCTCAAAAACACAGGCAGCCGAAGCTTTCTTT
. TRBJ1-1 TRBV5-1 . CASSRPEAGTEAFF TGCGCCAGCAGCCGCCCGGAAGCGGGCACTGAAGCTTTCTTT
. TRBJ2-3 TRBV5-4 . CASSPTRDTDTQYF TGTGCCAGCAGCCCCACGCGGGACACAGATACGCAGTATTTT
. TRBJ1-1 TRBV14 . CASSPRWVHTEAFF TGTGCCAGCAGCCCGAGGTGGGTGCACACTGAAGCTTTCTTT
. TRBJ1-2 TRBV27 . CASSLGQGRGYTF TGTGCCAGCAGTTTAGGGCAGGGTCGTGGCTACACCTTC
. TRBJ1-2 TRBV10-3 . CAISDLQVGYTF TGTGCCATCAGTGATTTACAGGTTGGCTACACCTTC
. TRBJ2-2 TRBV7-8 few CASSPRHSTGELFF TGTGCCAGCAGCCCACGACACTCCACCGGGGAGCTGTTTTTT
. TRBJ1-1 TRBV19 . CASTSYGTSEAFF TGTGCCAGTACCTCCTATGGGACATCCGAAGCTTTCTTT
. TRBJ1-5 TRBV7-9 few CASRPDSQPQHF TGTGCCAGCAGACCGGACAGTCAGCCCCAGCATTTT
. TRBJ1-3 TRBV7-9 . CASSVGQHSGNTIYF TGTGCCAGCAGCGTCGGACAGCACTCTGGAAACACCATATATTTT
TRBD2 TRBJ2-3 TRBV9 . CASSAAGGGADTQYF TGTGCCAGCAGCGCAGCGGGGGGCGGGGCAGATACGCAGTATTTT
TRBD1 TRBJ1-1 TRBV10-2 few CASSPDRGTEAFF TGCGCCAGCAGCCCTGACAGGGGAACTGAAGCTTTCTTT
. TRBJ2-3 TRBV6-6 . CASSYGGRSLRDTQYF TGTGCCAGCAGTTACGGTGGGCGCTCCCTCAGAGATACGCAGTATTTT
TRBD1 TRBJ1-2 TRBV4-2 . CASSPGGVDYGYTF TGTGCCAGCAGCCCAGGGGGAGTAGACTATGGCTACACCTTC
. TRBJ2-1 TRBV10-1 once CASSFSVGTYNEQFF TGCGCCAGCAGTTTTAGCGTCGGGACCTACAATGAGCAGTTCTTC
. TRBJ2-2 TRBV6-6 . CASSTMGHRTGELFF TGTGCCAGCAGCACTATGGGACACCGCACCGGGGAGCTGTTTTTT
. TRBJ1-1 TRBV6-6 . CATPREAFF TGTGCCACCCCTAGGGAAGCTTTCTTT